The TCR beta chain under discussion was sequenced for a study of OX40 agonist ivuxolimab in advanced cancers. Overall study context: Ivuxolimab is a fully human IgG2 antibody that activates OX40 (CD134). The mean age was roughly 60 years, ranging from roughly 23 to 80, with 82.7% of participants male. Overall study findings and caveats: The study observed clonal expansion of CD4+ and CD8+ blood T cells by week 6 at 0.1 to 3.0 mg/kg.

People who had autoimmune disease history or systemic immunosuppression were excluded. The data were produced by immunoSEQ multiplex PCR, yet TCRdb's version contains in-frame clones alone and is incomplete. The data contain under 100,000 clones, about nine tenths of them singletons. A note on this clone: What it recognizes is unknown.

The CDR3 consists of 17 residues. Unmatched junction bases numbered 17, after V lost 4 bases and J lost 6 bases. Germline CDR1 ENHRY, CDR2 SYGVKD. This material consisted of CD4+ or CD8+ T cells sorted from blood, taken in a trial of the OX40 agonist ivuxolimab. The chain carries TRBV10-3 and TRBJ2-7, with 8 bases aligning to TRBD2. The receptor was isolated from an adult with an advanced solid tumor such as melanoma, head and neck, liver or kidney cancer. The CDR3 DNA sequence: TGTGCCATCAGTGTCGGAACGCCAAGCGGGAGAGGTAGCGAGCAGTACTTC. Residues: CAISVGTPSGRGSEQYF.